This entry is about one T cell receptor (beta chain). What it binds is not known. TCRdb's copy holds only in-frame clones and misses some; the assay was immunoSEQ multiplex PCR. The table records fewer than 3 million clones, 80% to 95% of them present only once. This entry is derived from a study of shared clonotypes between healthy human individuals. Study results and limitations: The study found lower generation probabilities in non-shared clonotypes than in those shared by all four donors.

There were only Caucasian adults among the donors, and all lived in Nashville, Tennessee. Naive CD45RA+ and memory CD45RA-negative subsets were split from CD4+ cells. Sequences were obtained from naive CD4+ T cells from PBMCs. Stated subset: CD45RA+ positively selected. The sequence was collected from a young man in good health. Some clones in this sample may be carry-over from other donors' samples.

CDR3 sequence (DNA): TGTGCCAGTTCCCAGGGGGTTGGCACTGAAGCTTTCTTT. This sequence encodes CASSQGVGTEAFF. The rearrangement uses TRBV19 and TRBJ1-1; 7 nucleotides line up with TRBD1. After removal of 8 bases from V and 4 bases from J, the junction contained 7 bases not matched to a gene. The CDR3 is made up of 13 amino acids. The V gene's germline CDR1 is LNHDA and CDR2 SQIVND (reference sequence).